The clone carrying this T cell receptor beta chain was seen a handful of times. It was with unique molecular identifiers that the TCRbeta library was prepared. Each CDR3 protein gets one entry after TCRdb re-called the PCR reads with MiXCR. The sample yields some 300,000 distinct CDR3 sequences, about a tenth seen once. This entry belongs to a study of T-cell reconstitution after alpha-beta-depleted transplantation in children. The V gene end was trimmed by 3 bases and the J gene end by 8 bases; junction bases not matched to a gene: 5. CDR1 ENHRY and CDR2 SYGVKD come from the germline V gene. The CDR3 covers 15 residues.

This sequence joins TRBV10-3 and TRBJ2-1, with 12 bases that match TRBD2. This receptor was obtained from a human donor who donated a stem cell graft to a child with acute lymphoblastic leukemia. The material sequenced was PBMCs from the stem cell graft donor, taken from the stem cell graft. The CDR3: CAISDLTSGSYEQFF. The CDR3 DNA is TGTGCCATCAGTGATTTGACTAGCGGGAGTTATGAGCAGTTCTTC.